Below are 6 T cell receptor beta chains sequenced from a single sample in a study of T cell changes during pregnancy in multiple sclerosis. Data came from immunoSEQ multiplex PCR; TCRdb stores just in-frame clones and leaves some out. The sample contains 50,000 to 65,000 clones, around nine tenths of which appear only once. This sample comprised peripheral blood, obtained in the first trimester of pregnancy. The receptors shown here come from a female donor in good health, enrolled as a control in a pregnancy study.

The chain carries TRBV28 and TRBJ1-1; 8 nucleotides match TRBD1. J lost 3 bases, V lost 9 bases, and 9 bases had no gene match. Germline CDR1 MDHEN, CDR2 SYDVKM. The CDR3 extends over 14 amino acids. The CDR3 reads CASSWTGIYTEAFF. In DNA form, the CDR3 reads TGTGCCAGTAGCTGGACAGGGATCTACACTGAAGCTTTCTTT.

The rearrangement links TRBV7-6 to TRBJ1-5; 9 bases line up with TRBD1. The CDR3 totals 14 residues. The V segment lost 4 bases and the J segment 4 bases; nucleotides outside the gene matches: 2. CDR1 is SGHVS and CDR2 is FNYEAQ in the germline V gene. The DNA of the CDR3 is TGTGCCAGCAGCTGGGGACAGGGAAATCAGCCCCAGCATTTT. Encoded protein: CASSWGQGNQPQHF.

V gene TRBV6-1 combines with J gene TRBJ2-2, with 7 bases aligning to TRBD1. V was pared by 11 bases and J by 2 bases, with 8 bases of the junction left unmatched. Germline CDR1 is MNHNS and CDR2 is SASEGT. The CDR3 spans 14 residues. The CDR3 here is CAGDGTANTGELFF. The CDR3 bases are TGTGCCGGGGACGGGACAGCTAACACCGGGGAGCTGTTTTTT.

This chain joins TRBV28 and TRBJ1-2; the D gene is possibly TRBD1 (6 bases). The CDR3 extends over 16 amino acids. CDR1 and CDR2 from the germline V gene are MDHEN and SYDVKM. Trimming cost V 2 bases and J 8 bases, with 21 bases left between them. CDR3 sequence: CASSLPSTGPSGGYTF. Here the CDR3 DNA reads TGTGCCAGCAGTTTACCCTCTACAGGGCCCTCGGGAGGCTACACCTTC.

The chain joins TRBV6-5 to TRBJ2-1; 8 bases line up with TRBD2. This CDR3 has 11 residues. V shed 8 bases, J shed 14 bases, and the junction held 8 bases outside the gene matches. Germline CDR1 and CDR2: MNHEY and SVGAGI. The CDR3 region has the DNA TGTGCCAGCTCTGCCGGCGGGGGGAAGTTCTTC. It translates to CASSAGGGKFF.

This clone was found once. The rearrangement uses TRBV6-4 and TRBJ2-3, with a tentative D call TRBD2 (7 bases). From germline, CDR1 is MRHNA and CDR2 SNTAGT. CDR3 length equals 15 residues. V was cut by 0 bases and J by 6 bases, with 13 bases left in between. The CDR3: CASSDSAGAGDTQYF. DNA for the CDR3: TGTGCCAGCAGTGACTCTGCGGGGGCAGGGGATACGCAGTATTTT.